The 30 T cell receptor beta chains presented below share a single source sample, sequenced in a study of blood T cell repertoires in COVID-19. Using immunoSEQ multiplex PCR, the repertoire was profiled, and TCRdb retains in-frame clones only, with some absent. The sample shows more than 450,000 clones, roughly 87% of them seen only once. Sequencing used PBMCs or T cells enriched from blood (not recorded which). These TCRs come from a woman aged 18-29 years who had recovered from COVID-19.

The chain employs TRBV30 and TRBJ2-3, with 16 bases identical to TRBD2. Germline loops: CDR1 GTSNPN, CDR2 SVGIG (reference sequence). The junction had 3 bases not matched to a gene; V was cut back by 3 bases and J by 3 bases. The length of the CDR3 is 16 residues. The CDR3 DNA reads TGTGCCTGGAGCAGGGGACTAGCGGGGGGGACAGATACGCAGTATTTT. Residues: CAWSRGLAGGTDTQYF.

This clone was seen only once. V and J are TRBV2 and TRBJ1-1; 8 nucleotides match TRBD1. This CDR3 has 16 amino acids. Germline V gene lookup returns CDR1 SNHLY and CDR2 FYNNEI. The junction had 13 bases not matched to a gene; V was cut back by 10 bases and J by 0 bases. The DNA for the CDR3 is TGTGCCATTATCGATGAGGCAGGGGGCATGAACACTGAAGCTTTCTTT. Residues: CAIIDEAGGMNTEAFF.

This clone has just a few counts. The chain links TRBV4-1 to TRBJ2-1, with a tentative D call TRBD2 (6 bases). The CDR3 runs to 17 residues. The germline CDR1 and CDR2 sequences are MGHRA and YSYEKL. Trimming took 4 bases from V and 1 from J, leaving 17 bases between them. The CDR3 loop reads CASSPRRGGGSYNEQFF. DNA of the CDR3: TGCGCCAGCAGCCCCAGACGGGGAGGTGGGTCCTACAATGAGCAGTTCTTC.

The chain couples TRBV7-2 to TRBJ1-4, with D perhaps matching TRBD1 (6 bases). Deletions cut 4 bases from V and 5 bases from J, with 20 bases between. Germline loops: CDR1 SGHTA, CDR2 FQGNSA. The CDR3 contains 17 residues. CDR3 sequence: CASSSYSRGGGNEKLFF. For the CDR3, the DNA is TGTGCCAGCAGCTCCTACTCCCGGGGGGGCGGGAATGAAAAACTGTTTTTT.

V and J are TRBV24-1 and TRBJ2-3, with 9 nucleotides matching TRBD1. The junction had 3 bases not matched to a gene; V was cut back by 2 bases and J by 4 bases. The CDR3 is made up of 15 amino acids. Germline V gene sequence: CDR1 KGHDR, CDR2 SFDVKD. Here the CDR3 reads CATSDSRTGADTQYF. As DNA, the CDR3 is TGTGCCACCAGTGATTCCCGGACAGGGGCAGATACGCAGTATTTT.

The chain combines TRBV24-1 with TRBJ2-2; D is possibly TRBD2 (7 bases). Trimming took off 8 bases at V and 5 bases at J, with 14 bases between the two ends. Germline V gene lookup returns CDR1 KGHDR and CDR2 SFDVKD. This CDR3 has 14 amino acids. The CDR3, as DNA: TGTGCCACCAACGGCGGGGGCTTAACCGGGGAGCTGTTTTTT. Translation gives CATNGGGLTGELFF.

This clone was counted a single time. V gene TRBV13 combines with J gene TRBJ1-6, with D perhaps TRBD1 (5 bases). Germline CDR1 reads PRHDT; CDR2 reads FYEKMQ (reference sequence). There are 16 residues in the CDR3. V lost 6 bases, J lost 0 bases, and 12 bases lay in between. The CDR3 protein is CASRGEVDSYNSPLHF. For the CDR3, the DNA is TGTGCCAGCAGAGGGGAGGTCGACTCCTATAATTCACCCCTCCACTTT.

The rearrangement links TRBV5-1 to TRBJ2-5; 9 bases match TRBD2. With V trimmed by 0 bases and J by 4 bases, 4 bases remained unmatched. Germline V CDR1 and CDR2: SGHRS, YFSETQ. This CDR3 spans 15 amino acids. The CDR3 region is CASSLGLAGRETQYF. Written as DNA, the CDR3 is TGCGCCAGCAGCTTGGGGCTAGCGGGGCGAGAGACCCAGTACTTC.

This clone has more than one count but fewer than ten. Within the sample, other DNA sequences also encode this same CDR3. This chain uses TRBV7-2 with TRBJ2-2; TRBD1 might be the D (6 bases). The V end lost 3 bases, the J end lost 1 base, and 6 bases lay between the germline ends. The germline CDR1 and CDR2 sequences are SGHTA and FQGNSA. The CDR3 covers 14 residues. The DNA for the CDR3 is TGTGCCAGCAGCTTGGACAGGAACACCGGGGAGCTGTTTTTT. Translation gives CASSLDRNTGELFF.

This clone occurred once. The rearrangement joins TRBV5-1 to TRBJ1-2; D uncertain. V lost 4 bases and J 0 bases, leaving 16 bases between the germline ends. This CDR3 has 16 amino acids. Germline CDR1 SGHRS, CDR2 YFSETQ. The CDR3 reads CASSPTTAASNYGYTF. The CDR3 region has the DNA TGCGCCAGCAGCCCCACAACGGCGGCTTCTAACTATGGCTACACCTTC.

The genes are TRBV3-1 (or the pseudogene TRBV3-2) and TRBJ2-7, with 8 nucleotides matching TRBD2. CDR3 size: 15 residues. Trimming removed 0 bases from V and 3 bases from J; junction bases left unmatched: 4. Looked up from germline, CDR1 is LGHDT and CDR2 is YNNKEL (reference sequence). CDR3 residues: CASSQEAGAIYEQYF. The CDR3 DNA is TGTGCCAGCAGCCAAGAAGCGGGGGCGATCTACGAGCAGTACTTC.

This chain connects TRBV19 to TRBJ2-5, with D maybe TRBD1 (7 bases). Trimming cost V 9 bases and J 7 bases, with 24 bases left between them. CDR1 and CDR2 from the germline V gene are LNHDA and SQIVND (reference sequence). The CDR3 is 15 residues long. The DNA for the CDR3 is TGTGCCAGGGGAGGACAGGTGCTCGGGGAAGGGACCCAGTACTTC. Its protein is CARGGQVLGEGTQYF.

The chain has TRBV28 and TRBJ2-5; D unclear. V lost 7 bases and J 1 base, leaving 10 bases between the germline ends. Per germline, CDR1 MDHEN and CDR2 SYDVKM. CDR3 length: 13 residues. CDR3 in DNA: TGTGCCAGCAAGAGGTCATTCCAAGAGACCCAGTACTTC. Translating it yields CASKRSFQETQYF.

This clone was recorded once. In DNA, the CDR3 is TGCGCCAGCAGCCAAGATTGGGCGTCCGGGGAGCTGTTTTTT. Protein sequence: CASSQDWASGELFF. This chain uses TRBV4-1 with TRBJ2-2; D is unresolved. The V end lost 0 bases, the J end lost 6 bases, and 8 bases lay between the germline ends. The CDR3 consists of 14 residues. The germline gives CDR1 MGHRA, CDR2 YSYEKL.

The V call is TRBV11-2, the J call TRBJ1-3; no definite D call. Germline assignment: CDR1 SGHAT and CDR2 FQNNGV. Trimming removed 0 bases at V and 8 bases at J, with 8 bases between. The CDR3 spans 13 residues. The CDR3 sequence: CASSLEVAYTIYF. The CDR3 DNA reads as TGTGCCAGCAGCTTAGAAGTTGCGTACACCATATATTTT.

The chain uses TRBV2 and TRBJ2-5; D uncertain. V was trimmed by 4 bases and J by 1 base, leaving 10 bases between them. There are 14 residues in the CDR3. CDR1 is SNHLY and CDR2 is FYNNEI in the germline V gene. The CDR3 nucleotides read TGTGCCAGCAGTGGAGTCCCAGGCCAAGAGACCCAGTACTTC. This encodes CASSGVPGQETQYF. Supplemented by reference TRBV2 and TRBJ2-5, the full variable domain reads EPEVTQTPSHQVTQMGQEVILRCVPISNHLYFYWYRQILGQKVEFLVSFYNNEISEKSEIFDDQFSVERPDGSNFTLKIRSTKLEDSAMYFCASSGVPGQETQYFGPGTRLLVL.

This clone showed up just once. J is TRBJ1-2 and V is TRBV20-1; D gene ambiguous. The CDR3 has 11 residues. Trimming took 3 bases from V and 6 from J, leaving 8 bases between them. The germline V gene encodes CDR1 DFQATT and CDR2 SNEGSKA (reference sequence). The CDR3 protein is CSASWLNGYTF. CDR3 DNA sequence: TGCAGTGCTAGTTGGCTGAATGGCTACACCTTC.

DNA of the CDR3: TGCGCCAGCAGCTCCGGGACAGGGGGGTTTGGCGGCGGCTACACCTTC. Translation gives CASSSGTGGFGGGYTF. The rearrangement links TRBV5-1 to TRBJ1-2; 11 bases align to TRBD1. This CDR3 has 16 amino acids. After removal of 3 bases from V and 8 bases from J, the junction contained 12 bases not matched to a gene. Germline-derived CDR1 and CDR2 are SGHRS and YFSETQ. The full variable domain, rest sourced from reference TRBV5-1 and TRBJ1-2, is KAGVTQTPRYLIKTRGQQVTLSCSPISGHRSVSWYQQTPGQGLQFLFEYFSETQRNKGNFPGRFSGRQFSNSRSEMNVSTLELGDSALYLCASSSGTGGFGGGYTFGSGTRLTVV.

This clone was counted a few times. This chain joins TRBV28 and TRBJ1-1, with D possibly being TRBD1 (6 bases). V gave up 5 bases and J gave up 4 bases, with 17 bases separating them. From germline, CDR1 is MDHEN and CDR2 SYDVKM. The CDR3 runs to 15 residues. Here the CDR3 reads CASSPLQGGGTEAFF. CDR3 bases: TGTGCCAGCAGTCCATTACAGGGAGGGGGCACTGAAGCTTTCTTT.

The CDR3 bases are TGTGCCAGTAGTCCTCAAGGGACATCCTCCTACGAGCAGTACTTC. As protein: CASSPQGTSSYEQYF. This sequence joins TRBV19 and TRBJ2-7, with D maybe TRBD1 (6 bases). This CDR3 comprises 15 residues. Germline CDR1 and CDR2: LNHDA and SQIVND (reference sequence). V lost 5 bases, J lost 0 bases, and 14 bases lay in between.

The rearrangement joins TRBV11-2 to TRBJ2-5; 10 nucleotides match TRBD2. V shed 3 bases, J shed 1 base, and the junction held 2 bases outside the gene matches. Germline CDR1 SGHAT, CDR2 FQNNGV. The CDR3 is 15 amino acids. CDR3 sequence reads: CASSFTSGAQETQYF. For the CDR3, the DNA is TGTGCCAGCAGCTTCACTAGCGGGGCCCAAGAGACCCAGTACTTC.

J is TRBJ1-2 and V is TRBV4-1, with D unclear. Germline V gene lookup returns CDR1 MGHRA and CDR2 YSYEKL. V lost 1 base to trimming and J lost 2 bases, with 8 bases between them. This CDR3 spans 14 amino acids. CDR3: CASSQGGGNYGYTF. DNA for the CDR3: TGCGCCAGCAGCCAAGGGGGAGGGAACTATGGCTACACCTTC.

The J gene is TRBJ2-3, the V gene TRBV30, with 8 nucleotides matching TRBD1. This CDR3 region has 13 residues. With 8 bases clipped from V and 2 bases from J, the junction kept 6 bases outside the gene matches. The germline V gene encodes CDR1 GTSNPN and CDR2 SVGIG (reference sequence). The CDR3 protein is CAVDRGVTDTQYF. For the CDR3, the DNA is TGTGCCGTAGACAGGGGTGTCACAGATACGCAGTATTTT. Complete variable domain (other parts from reference TRBV30 and TRBJ2-3): SQTIHQWPATLVQPVGSPLSLECTVEGTSNPNLYWYRQAAGRGLQLLFYSVGIGQISSEVPQNLSASRPQDRQFILSSKKLLLSDSGFYLCAVDRGVTDTQYFGPGTRLTVL.

The rearrangement uses TRBV2 and TRBJ2-7; tentatively, D is TRBD1 (5 bases). Germline values: CDR1 SNHLY, CDR2 FYNNEI. This CDR3 comprises 15 residues. V was trimmed by 7 bases and J by 0 bases, leaving 16 bases between them. Here the CDR3 reads CASKSLPDSSYEQYF. The DNA for the CDR3 is TGTGCCAGCAAATCCCTACCCGACAGCTCCTACGAGCAGTACTTC.

On this clone itself: An end of the junction differs from the germline gene, which may be a read error. The V and J genes are TRBV14 and TRBJ2-5; 8 bases are shared with TRBD2. The CDR3 spans 14 residues. The germline CDR1 and CDR2 sequences are SGHDN and FVKESK. CDR3 residues: CATSRAGGSETQYF. In nucleotides, the CDR3 is TGTGCCACCAGCCGCGCGGGGGGTTCGGAGACCCAGTACTTC.

This clone was picked up a small number of times. V and J are TRBV7-2 and TRBJ2-3; TRBD2 is a possible D gene (6 bases). The CDR3 runs 16 residues. Deletions cut 0 bases from V and 2 bases from J, with 12 bases between. Germline V lookup: CDR1 SGHTA, CDR2 FQGNSA. The CDR3 region has the DNA TGTGCCAGCAGCTTAGCGGGCGGGGTGAACACAGATACGCAGTATTTT. Its protein product is CASSLAGGVNTDTQYF.

The V call is TRBV30, the J call TRBJ2-7; 7 nucleotides line up with TRBD2. Germline V gives CDR1 GTSNPN, CDR2 SVGIG (reference sequence). The J segment lost 6 bases and the V segment lost 3 bases, leaving 2 bases of the junction unmatched. CDR3 length equals 11 residues. CDR3 sequence reads: CAWRGEGEQYF. CDR3 in DNA: TGTGCCTGGAGGGGGGAGGGCGAGCAGTACTTC.

The J gene is TRBJ2-5, the V gene TRBV11-2; 7 nucleotides line up with TRBD2. Germline V lookup: CDR1 SGHAT, CDR2 FQNNGV. The CDR3 extends over 12 amino acids. The V gene end was trimmed by 5 bases and the J gene end by 5 bases; junction bases not matched to a gene: 2. The CDR3 bases are TGTGCCAGCAGCGACGGGGGGGAGACCCAGTACTTC. Protein: CASSDGGETQYF.

Worth noting for this clone: Other DNA sequences in this sample translate to the same CDR3. This rearrangement joins TRBV15 to TRBJ1-5; D is unresolved. Germline loops: CDR1 LNHNV, CDR2 YYDKDF (reference sequence). The length of the CDR3 is 14 residues. V was trimmed by 0 bases and J by 5 bases, leaving 8 bases between them. Written as DNA, the CDR3 is TGTGCCACCAGCAGAGATTGGGGAGATCAGCCCCAGCATTTT. Translated: CATSRDWGDQPQHF.

The chain couples TRBV28 to TRBJ1-5, with D maybe TRBD1 (6 bases). This CDR3 has 14 residues. Germline CDR1 MDHEN, CDR2 SYDVKM. V was clipped by 10 bases and J by 2 bases, with 15 bases between them. The CDR3 loop reads CATRWEGGNQPQHF. The CDR3 coding sequence is TGTGCCACTCGATGGGAGGGGGGCAATCAGCCCCAGCATTTT.